Listed here are 22 T cell receptor beta chains from one sample, sequenced in a study of early T cells in non-severe SARS-CoV-2 infection. One entry per CDR3 protein results from TCRdb running MiXCR on the 5' RACE reads. The profile shows 56,000 or so distinct CDR3 sequences, approximately 8% of them singletons. Sequencing was done on a sample of whole blood. The receptors come from an adult who was a healthcare worker with PCR-confirmed SARS-CoV-2 infection or an uninfected control (not recorded which).

Details on this clonotype: This could be a read error, since a much larger clone is one nucleotide away. The CDR3 sequence: CASGGSGGTQYF. As DNA, the CDR3 is TGTGCCAGCGGGGGGTCCGGTGGGACCCAGTACTTC. J is TRBJ2-5 and V is TRBV28, with TRBD2 as a possible D gene (6 bases). Per germline, CDR1 MDHEN and CDR2 SYDVKM. The germline V and J ends were trimmed by 8 bases and 7 bases, with 14 bases remaining between them. The CDR3 covers 12 residues. Together with reference TRBV28 and TRBJ2-5, the CDR3 gives the full variable domain: DVKVTQSSRYLVKRTGEKVFLECVQDMDHENMFWYRQDPGLGLRLIYFSYDVKMKEKGDIPEGYSVSREKKERFSLILESASTNQTSMYLCASGGSGGTQYFGPGTRLLVL.

This clonotype was counted once. The chain recombines TRBV7-2 with TRBJ2-7; 7 bases are a match to TRBD2. With V trimmed by 3 bases and J by 4 bases, 12 bases remained unmatched. Germline lookup yields CDR1 SGHTA and CDR2 FQGNSA. This CDR3 region has 16 residues. The CDR3 sequence: CASSLTGTTGSYEQYF. In DNA form, the CDR3 reads TGTGCCAGCAGCTTGACCGGGACTACTGGATCTTACGAGCAGTACTTC. The variable domain in full, with the rest retrieved from reference TRBV7-2 and TRBJ2-7, is GAGVSQSPSNKVTEKGKDVELRCDPISGHTALYWYRQSLGQGLEFLIYFQGNSAPDKSGLPSDRFSAERTGGSVSTLTIQRTQQEDSAVYLCASSLTGTTGSYEQYFGPGTRLTVT.

Only a few counts were recorded for this clonotype. The V gene is TRBV28, the J gene TRBJ1-4; TRBD1 might be the D (5 bases). Germline V gene sequence: CDR1 MDHEN, CDR2 SYDVKM. V lost 3 bases and J lost 0, with 11 bases in between. The CDR3 is 16 residues long. CDR3 nucleotide sequence: TGTGCCAGCAGTTTTTTGACAGCTGCAACTAATGAAAAACTGTTTTTT. As protein: CASSFLTAATNEKLFF.

The chain has TRBV15 and TRBJ2-4, with a possible D match to TRBD2 (5 bases). Trimming left V 2 bases short and J 4 bases short, with 21 bases between. From germline, CDR1 is LNHNV and CDR2 YYDKDF (reference sequence). There are 18 residues in the CDR3. CDR3 residues: CATSRSAGGYSSKNIQYF. The DNA of the CDR3 is TGTGCCACCAGCAGATCTGCTGGCGGGTACAGCTCGAAAAACATTCAGTACTTC. The variable domain in full, with the rest retrieved from reference TRBV15 and TRBJ2-4, is DAMVIQNPRYQVTQFGKPVTLSCSQTLNHNVMYWYQQKSSQAPKLLFHYYDKDFNNEADTPDNFQSRRPNTSFCFLDIRSPGLGDTAMYLCATSRSAGGYSSKNIQYFGAGTRLSVL.

This clonotype has only a few counts. This chain links TRBV30 with TRBJ1-2; D gene uncertain. V was clipped by 0 bases and J by 8 bases, with 13 bases between them. There are 13 residues in the CDR3. Per the germline V gene, CDR1 is GTSNPN and CDR2 is SVGIG (reference sequence). CDR3 region: CAWSVHGPTGYTF. The CDR3 DNA is TGTGCCTGGAGTGTACATGGCCCCACGGGCTACACCTTC.

This clonotype was recorded a few times. V and J are TRBV28 and TRBJ2-1, with D unresolved. V was clipped by 6 bases and J by 8 bases, with 14 bases between them. The CDR3 is made up of 13 amino acids. Germline CDR1 and CDR2: MDHEN and SYDVKM. CDR3 sequence reads: CASSFKGIYEQFF. The CDR3 DNA sequence: TGTGCCAGCAGCTTTAAGGGAATATATGAGCAGTTCTTC.

This clonotype was seen ten or more times. V gene TRBV13 combines with J gene TRBJ1-1; TRBD1 is a possible D gene (5 bases). V lost 5 bases, J lost 2 bases, and 15 bases lay in between. CDR1 and CDR2 (germline): PRHDT, FYEKMQ (reference sequence). CDR3 length: 15 amino acids. The CDR3, as DNA: TGTGCCAGCAGCACCAGACAGAGTTTAAACACTGAAGCTTTCTTT. Its protein is CASSTRQSLNTEAFF.

This clonotype showed up many times. The chain combines TRBV20-1 with TRBJ2-2; D remains unclear. CDR1 DFQATT and CDR2 SNEGSKA come from the germline V gene (reference sequence). CDR3 length: 14 amino acids. Deletions cut 0 bases from V and 2 bases from J, with 7 bases between. CDR3 nucleotide sequence: TGCAGTGCTAGAGATCTCCTTAACACCGGGGAGCTGTTTTTT. Encoded protein: CSARDLLNTGELFF.

The chain recombines TRBV10-3 with TRBJ2-3; D is perhaps TRBD1 (5 bases). With 5 bases removed from V and 3 bases from J, the gap between germline ends came to 15 bases. CDR3 length: 15 residues. CDR1 is ENHRY, CDR2 SYGVKD, per germline. The CDR3 loop reads CAISNRSPGTDTQYF. CDR3 bases: TGTGCCATCAGTAACCGGTCCCCAGGGACAGATACGCAGTATTTT.

This clonotype was counted between two and nine times. The chain has TRBV3-1 and TRBJ2-7; a possible D gene is TRBD2 (5 bases). CDR1 and CDR2 (germline): LGHDT, YNNKEL (reference sequence). Trimming shortened V by 1 base and J by 0 bases, and 16 bases separated the two germline ends. This CDR3 is 17 amino acids long. The CDR3 loop reads CASSQVAASGSSYEQYF. In nucleotides, the CDR3 is TGTGCCAGCAGCCAAGTAGCAGCCAGCGGTAGCTCCTACGAGCAGTACTTC.

This clonotype rates as medium-sized. The genes are TRBV12-3 or TRBV12-4 and TRBJ2-5; 8 bases line up with TRBD2. Germline trimming cut 1 base from V and 4 bases from J; bases unmatched to any gene: 2. This CDR3 has 14 amino acids. CDR3 sequence (DNA): TGTGCCAGCAGTTTAGAAGCGGGAGTAGAGACCCAGTACTTC. Amino acids: CASSLEAGVETQYF.

There are a few counts of this clonotype. The CDR3 DNA is TGTGCCAGCATAGGTACTAGCGGGAGAAATACGCAGTATTTT. Its translation: CASIGTSGRNTQYF. The gene calls are TRBV6-1 and TRBJ2-3; 11 positions match TRBD2. With V trimmed by 7 bases and J by 7 bases, 7 bases remained unmatched. The CDR3 totals 14 residues. Germline V CDR1 and CDR2: MNHNS, SASEGT.

This clonotype occurred a few times. In DNA form, the CDR3 reads TGTGCCAGCAGCCCGCGGGAGAATGAGCAGTTCTTC. This sequence encodes CASSPRENEQFF. The gene calls are TRBV7-6 and TRBJ2-1, with 7 nucleotides matching TRBD2. The trim removed 5 bases at V and 7 bases at J, leaving 2 bases unmatched. Germline CDR1 is SGHVS and CDR2 is FNYEAQ. There are 12 residues in the CDR3.

The chain couples TRBV28 to TRBJ2-7; tentatively, D is TRBD2 (5 bases). The V end lost 2 bases, the J end lost 7 bases, and 9 bases lay between the germline ends. Germline CDR1 reads MDHEN; CDR2 reads SYDVKM. This CDR3 is built from 12 residues. The CDR3 region has the DNA TGTGCCAGCAGTTTACACCAGCGGGAGCAGTACTTC. Translation gives CASSLHQREQYF. The full variable domain, with the rest looked up from reference TRBV28 and TRBJ2-7, is DVKVTQSSRYLVKRTGEKVFLECVQDMDHENMFWYRQDPGLGLRLIYFSYDVKMKEKGDIPEGYSVSREKKERFSLILESASTNQTSMYLCASSLHQREQYFGPGTRLTVT.

This sequence joins TRBV6-1 and TRBJ1-1, with D unclear. This CDR3 has 13 amino acids. Trimming took off 9 bases at V and 2 bases at J, with 13 bases between the two ends. CDR1 is MNHNS, CDR2 SASEGT, per germline. Here the CDR3 DNA reads TGTGCCAGTGTACAAAGCCAAAACACTGAAGCTTTCTTT. As protein: CASVQSQNTEAFF.

The chain links TRBV7-6 to TRBJ1-6; 9 nucleotides align to TRBD1. The J segment lost 0 bases and the V segment lost 1 base, leaving 1 base of the junction unmatched. Germline V CDR1 and CDR2: SGHVS, FNYEAQ. This CDR3 contains 17 residues. CDR3 sequence: CASSLGGQGSYNSPLHF. The CDR3 nucleotides are TGTGCCAGCAGCTTAGGGGGACAGGGCTCCTATAATTCACCCCTCCACTTT.

V gene TRBV11-2 combines with J gene TRBJ1-1, with unresolved D. CDR1 SGHAT and CDR2 FQNNGV come from the germline V gene. The CDR3 is made up of 14 amino acids. V was trimmed by 1 base and J by 3 bases, leaving 9 bases between them. The CDR3 nucleotides are TGTGCCAGCAGCTTAGTCTTACGGGACACTGAAGCTTTCTTT. Translated: CASSLVLRDTEAFF.

Only a few counts were recorded for this clonotype. CDR3 loop: CASSLGDYEQFF. CDR3 nucleotide sequence: TGTGCCAGCAGCCTAGGGGATTATGAGCAGTTCTTC. The V gene is TRBV7-9, the J gene TRBJ2-1, with D possibly matching TRBD1 (5 bases). The ends were cut back, 5 bases at V and 8 bases at J, with 10 bases in the middle. The CDR3 is 12 amino acids. The germline CDR1 and CDR2 sequences are SEHNR and FQNEAQ (reference sequence). Based on the CDR3 plus reference TRBV7-9 and TRBJ2-1, the full variable domain is DTGVSQNPRHKITKRGQNVTFRCDPISEHNRLYWYRQTLGQGPEFLTYFQNEAQLEKSRLLSDRFSAERPKGSFSTLEIQRTEQGDSAMYLCASSLGDYEQFFGPGTRLTVL.

The genes are TRBV24-1 and TRBJ2-1; tentative D call: TRBD1 (5 bases). The CDR3 consists of 12 residues. Trimming left V 5 bases short and J 6 bases short, with 7 bases between. CDR1 and CDR2 (germline): KGHDR, SFDVKD. The CDR3 nucleotides are TGTGCCACCAGTGGGCAGGGCAATGAGCAGTTCTTC. Protein product: CATSGQGNEQFF.

V gene TRBV10-3 combines with J gene TRBJ1-5; D gene uncertain. Germline CDR1 ENHRY, CDR2 SYGVKD. V was pared by 2 bases and J by 6 bases, with 11 bases between. The CDR3 runs 14 residues. The CDR3 sequence: CAISEPGVSQPQHF. In DNA form, the CDR3 reads TGTGCCATCAGTGAGCCCGGGGTGAGTCAGCCCCAGCATTTT.

The V and J genes are TRBV10-2 and TRBJ1-1, with TRBD1 matching over 7 bases. V gave up 8 bases and J gave up 3 bases; unmatched junction bases: 3. This CDR3 is built from 12 residues. Germline V gene lookup returns CDR1 WSHSY and CDR2 SAAADI. This chain's CDR3 is CASRRGDTEAFF. CDR3 nucleotides: TGCGCCAGCCGCAGGGGGGACACTGAAGCTTTCTTT.

This clonotype was seen many times. The gene calls are TRBV20-1 and TRBJ1-2; 7 bases agree with TRBD1. The CDR3 is 13 residues long. The germline CDR1 and CDR2 sequences are DFQATT and SNEGSKA (reference sequence). The trim removed 6 bases at V and 3 bases at J, leaving 7 bases unmatched. The CDR3 DNA is TGCAGTGCCGACGAGGGGGCTCACTATGGCTACACCTTC. It is translated as CSADEGAHYGYTF.